This is a list of T cell receptor beta chains from one sample in a study of cytomegalovirus exposure and HLA in healthy donors. Produced via immunoSEQ multiplex PCR; TCRdb's table is partial and in-frame only. In the table there are fewer than 250,000 clones, about four fifths of which are singletons. What was sequenced was PBMCs. Receptors originate from a woman in her 50s in good health and CMV-seropositive. Each CDR3 is given with its conserved first and last residue. D genes are given only for firm matches. Clone size appears in some rows only: once, few, many, or a class for an expanded clone.

clone size: NA
V gene: TRBV4-2
J gene: TRBJ1-2
D gene: NA
CDR3 protein: CASSPQNYYGYTF
CDR3 DNA: TGTGCCAGCAGCCCTCAGAATTACTATGGCTACACCTTC

clone size: NA
V gene: TRBV6-4
J gene: TRBJ2-7
D gene: TRBD2
CDR3 protein: CASSVLAGGYEQYF
CDR3 DNA: TGTGCCAGCAGTGTCCTAGCGGGGGGCTACGAGCAGTACTTC

clone size: NA
V gene: TRBV7-9
J gene: TRBJ2-2
D gene: NA
CDR3 protein: CASSGENTGELFF
CDR3 DNA: TGTGCCAGCAGTGGAGAGAACACCGGGGAGCTGTTTTTT

clone size: few
V gene: TRBV5-6
J gene: TRBJ1-5
D gene: TRBD1
CDR3 protein: CASSRQGLGNQPQHF
CDR3 DNA: TGTGCCAGCAGCCGACAGGGTTTGGGCAATCAGCCCCAGCATTTT

clone size: NA
V gene: TRBV7-8
J gene: TRBJ2-7
D gene: TRBD2
CDR3 protein: CASTSSPLAGVGEQYF
CDR3 DNA: TGTGCCAGCACCTCCTCCCCCCTAGCGGGGGTGGGCGAGCAGTACTTC

clone size: NA
V gene: TRBV18
J gene: TRBJ2-7
D gene: TRBD1
CDR3 protein: CASSAGTGQFYEQYF
CDR3 DNA: TGTGCCAGCTCAGCCGGGACAGGACAATTCTACGAGCAGTACTTC

clone size: NA
V gene: TRBV7-3
J gene: TRBJ2-1
D gene: TRBD2
CDR3 protein: CASSLTSPSGGYNEQFF
CDR3 DNA: TGTGCCAGCAGCTTAACATCCCCTAGCGGGGGGTACAATGAGCAGTTCTTC

clone size: NA
V gene: TRBV5-1
J gene: TRBJ1-1
D gene: NA
CDR3 protein: CASSLSVSMNTEAFF
CDR3 DNA: TGCGCCAGCAGCTTGTCGGTGTCCATGAACACTGAAGCTTTCTTT

clone size: NA
V gene: TRBV7-9
J gene: TRBJ1-5
D gene: NA
CDR3 protein: CASSFEGQPQHF
CDR3 DNA: TGTGCCAGCAGCTTCGAGGGCCAGCCCCAGCATTTT

clone size: once
V gene: TRBV15
J gene: TRBJ1-2
D gene: NA
CDR3 protein: CATSRDLNYGYTF
CDR3 DNA: TGTGCCACCAGCAGAGACCTGAACTATGGCTACACCTTC

clone size: once
V gene: TRBV6-6
J gene: TRBJ2-2
D gene: NA
CDR3 protein: CASIIETGGAGELFF
CDR3 DNA: TGTGCCAGCATAATCGAGACTGGAGGGGCCGGGGAGCTGTTTTTT

clone size: NA
V gene: TRBV5-4
J gene: TRBJ2-7
D gene: NA
CDR3 protein: CASIPSPGGYEQYF
CDR3 DNA: TGTGCCAGCATCCCAAGTCCCGGGGGCTACGAGCAGTACTTC

clone size: few
V gene: TRBV4-1
J gene: TRBJ1-6
D gene: NA
CDR3 protein: CASSHGTFSNSPLHF
CDR3 DNA: TGCGCCAGCAGCCATGGCACCTTTTCTAATTCACCCCTCCACTTT

clone size: NA
V gene: TRBV30
J gene: TRBJ1-6
D gene: TRBD1
CDR3 protein: CAWTTQGGGSPLHF
CDR3 DNA: TGTGCCTGGACGACACAGGGGGGAGGTTCACCCCTCCACTTT

clone size: NA
V gene: TRBV18
J gene: TRBJ2-3
D gene: NA
CDR3 protein: CASSPSSSRDTQYF
CDR3 DNA: TGTGCCAGCTCACCGTCAAGCTCCCGAGATACGCAGTATTTT

clone size: NA
V gene: TRBV6-1
J gene: TRBJ2-3
D gene: NA
CDR3 protein: CASSERAGLRRDTQYF
CDR3 DNA: TGTGCCAGCAGTGAAAGGGCGGGTCTTCGCAGAGATACGCAGTATTTT

clone size: NA
V gene: TRBV7-6
J gene: TRBJ1-3
D gene: NA
CDR3 protein: CASSLRDTPISGNTIYF
CDR3 DNA: TGTGCCAGCAGCTTACGGGACACCCCCATCTCTGGAAACACCATATATTTT

clone size: NA
V gene: TRBV9
J gene: TRBJ1-1
D gene: NA
CDR3 protein: CASSTGGEAFF
CDR3 DNA: TGTGCCAGCAGCACCGGAGGTGAAGCTTTCTTT

clone size: NA
V gene: TRBV4-3
J gene: TRBJ1-4
D gene: TRBD1
CDR3 protein: CASSQGGRGFTNEKLFF
CDR3 DNA: TGCGCCAGCAGCCAGGGTGGCAGGGGGTTTACTAATGAAAAACTGTTTTTT

clone size: NA
V gene: TRBV5-1
J gene: TRBJ2-7
D gene: NA
CDR3 protein: CASSPPPTGGGEQYF
CDR3 DNA: TGCGCCAGCAGCCCACCCCCAACCGGGGGTGGGGAGCAGTACTTC

clone size: NA
V gene: TRBV12-5
J gene: TRBJ2-2
D gene: TRBD1
CDR3 protein: CASGGRQGFGGELFF
CDR3 DNA: TGTGCTAGTGGTGGCAGACAGGGGTTCGGCGGGGAGCTGTTTTTT

clone size: once
V gene: TRBV11-1
J gene: TRBJ1-2
D gene: NA
CDR3 protein: CASSAARNYGYTF
CDR3 DNA: TGTGCCAGCAGCGCTGCGCGGAACTATGGCTACACCTTC

clone size: NA
V gene: TRBV6-5
J gene: TRBJ1-2
D gene: NA
CDR3 protein: CASSRSGINYGYTF
CDR3 DNA: TGTGCCAGCAGCCGCTCCGGGATAAACTATGGCTACACCTTC

clone size: NA
V gene: TRBV7-8
J gene: TRBJ2-7
D gene: TRBD1
CDR3 protein: CASSDGQGRSYEQYF
CDR3 DNA: TGTGCCAGCAGCGATGGACAGGGTAGGTCCTACGAGCAGTACTTC

clone size: NA
V gene: TRBV19
J gene: TRBJ1-2
D gene: TRBD1
CDR3 protein: CASSTGGSYGYTF
CDR3 DNA: TGTGCCAGTAGTACAGGGGGGAGCTATGGCTACACCTTC

clone size: NA
V gene: TRBV19
J gene: TRBJ1-1
D gene: NA
CDR3 protein: CASSYGGTVNTEAFF
CDR3 DNA: TGTGCCAGTAGCTATGGCGGGACGGTAAACACTGAAGCTTTCTTT

clone size: NA
V gene: TRBV11-3
J gene: TRBJ2-2
D gene: TRBD1
CDR3 protein: CASSSQGGNLATGELFF
CDR3 DNA: TGTGCCAGCAGCTCACAGGGGGGAAATTTAGCAACCGGGGAGCTGTTTTTT

clone size: once
V gene: TRBV7-8
J gene: TRBJ1-5
D gene: TRBD1
CDR3 protein: CASSLAAGGNQPQHF
CDR3 DNA: TGTGCCAGCAGCTTAGCTGCAGGGGGGAATCAGCCCCAGCATTTT

clone size: NA
V gene: TRBV7-6
J gene: TRBJ1-5
D gene: NA
CDR3 protein: CASSLRRGTNQPQHF
CDR3 DNA: TGTGCCAGCAGCTTAAGGAGGGGAACTAATCAGCCCCAGCATTTT

clone size: NA
V gene: TRBV27
J gene: TRBJ1-2
D gene: NA
CDR3 protein: CASSPTVGSVHYGYTF
CDR3 DNA: TGTGCCAGCAGCCCCACGGTGGGGAGCGTACACTATGGCTACACCTTC

clone size: once
V gene: TRBV4-2
J gene: TRBJ2-1
D gene: TRBD2
CDR3 protein: CASSQELAGGLHNEQFF
CDR3 DNA: TGTGCCAGCAGCCAAGAGTTAGCGGGGGGGCTCCACAATGAGCAGTTCTTC

clone size: few
V gene: TRBV5-6
J gene: TRBJ2-6
D gene: NA
CDR3 protein: CASSFGVSGANVLTF
CDR3 DNA: TGTGCCAGCAGCTTCGGGGTCTCTGGGGCCAACGTCCTGACTTTC

clone size: NA
V gene: TRBV5-1
J gene: TRBJ1-6
D gene: TRBD1
CDR3 protein: CASTLGQGRSPLHF
CDR3 DNA: TGCGCCAGCACCTTAGGACAGGGTAGATCACCCCTCCACTTT

clone size: few
V gene: TRBV19
J gene: TRBJ1-4
D gene: NA
CDR3 protein: CASSMVGLRSEKLFF
CDR3 DNA: TGTGCCAGTAGTATGGTGGGGCTCCGGAGTGAAAAACTGTTTTTT

clone size: NA
V gene: TRBV19
J gene: TRBJ2-7
D gene: NA
CDR3 protein: CASSIVGQSYEQYF
CDR3 DNA: TGTGCCAGTAGTATTGTGGGGCAGTCCTACGAGCAGTACTTC

clone size: NA
V gene: TRBV10-3
J gene: TRBJ2-5
D gene: NA
CDR3 protein: CAISEEQTQETQYF
CDR3 DNA: TGTGCCATCAGTGAAGAACAGACCCAAGAGACCCAGTACTTC

clone size: NA
V gene: TRBV30
J gene: TRBJ2-7
D gene: TRBD2
CDR3 protein: CAWGGGTYEQYF
CDR3 DNA: TGTGCCTGGGGCGGGGGGACCTACGAGCAGTACTTC

clone size: NA
V gene: TRBV27
J gene: TRBJ2-3
D gene: TRBD2
CDR3 protein: CASSPRTSGGHTDTQYF
CDR3 DNA: TGTGCCAGCAGTCCCCGGACTAGCGGGGGCCACACAGATACGCAGTATTTT

clone size: NA
V gene: TRBV11-2
J gene: TRBJ2-5
D gene: TRBD2
CDR3 protein: CASSWGLAVQAETQYF
CDR3 DNA: TGTGCCAGCAGCTGGGGACTAGCGGTGCAAGCCGAGACCCAGTACTTC

clone size: once
V gene: TRBV7-2
J gene: TRBJ1-1
D gene: NA
CDR3 protein: CASSRSLFQGNTEAFF
CDR3 DNA: TGTGCCAGCAGCCGCTCCCTCTTTCAGGGTAACACTGAAGCTTTCTTT

clone size: NA
V gene: TRBV4-2
J gene: TRBJ2-3
D gene: TRBD2
CDR3 protein: CASSQGDSGGIKPDTQYF
CDR3 DNA: TGTGCCAGCAGCCAAGGTGATAGCGGGGGAATAAAACCAGATACGCAGTATTTT

clone size: NA
V gene: TRBV19
J gene: TRBJ1-2
D gene: TRBD1
CDR3 protein: CASSNRGRNYGYTF
CDR3 DNA: TGTGCCAGTAGTAACAGGGGGCGAAACTATGGCTACACCTTC

clone size: NA
V gene: TRBV7-9
J gene: TRBJ1-2
D gene: NA
CDR3 protein: CSSSDQSNYGYTF
CDR3 DNA: TGTTCCAGCAGCGATCAAAGCAACTATGGCTACACCTTC

clone size: NA
V gene: TRBV7-3
J gene: TRBJ2-1
D gene: TRBD2
CDR3 protein: CASSLTGTSGGNEQFF
CDR3 DNA: TGTGCCAGCAGCTTAACCGGGACTAGCGGGGGCAATGAGCAGTTCTTC

clone size: NA
V gene: TRBV4-1
J gene: TRBJ1-5
D gene: NA
CDR3 protein: CASSQVPGQIQPQHF
CDR3 DNA: TGCGCCAGCAGCCAAGTTCCCGGACAGATTCAGCCCCAGCATTTT

clone size: NA
V gene: TRBV27
J gene: TRBJ1-2
D gene: TRBD1
CDR3 protein: CASSFLATGEEGYTF
CDR3 DNA: TGTGCCAGCAGTTTTTTGGCTACAGGGGAAGAGGGCTACACCTTC

clone size: NA
V gene: TRBV2
J gene: TRBJ2-3
D gene: NA
CDR3 protein: CASSLARSSDTQYF
CDR3 DNA: TGTGCCAGCAGTCTGGCTAGGTCATCAGATACGCAGTATTTT

clone size: NA
V gene: TRBV19
J gene: TRBJ2-1
D gene: TRBD2
CDR3 protein: CASSRTSGDNEQFF
CDR3 DNA: TGTGCCAGTTCCAGGACTAGCGGGGACAATGAGCAGTTCTTC

clone size: NA
V gene: TRBV2
J gene: TRBJ1-4
D gene: NA
CDR3 protein: CASSEGGPSANNEKLFF
CDR3 DNA: TGTGCCAGCAGTGAAGGGGGCCCTAGCGCCAATAATGAAAAACTGTTTTTT

clone size: NA
V gene: TRBV5-4
J gene: TRBJ1-1
D gene: NA
CDR3 protein: CASSSPGGVRFEAFF
CDR3 DNA: TGTGCCAGCAGCTCCCCCGGGGGGGTCCGGTTTGAGGCTTTCTTT

clone size: few
V gene: TRBV7-9
J gene: TRBJ1-5
D gene: TRBD1
CDR3 protein: CASSPGQGDSDSNQPQHF
CDR3 DNA: TGTGCCAGCAGCCCGGGACAGGGGGACAGTGATAGCAATCAGCCCCAGCATTTT

clone size: NA
V gene: TRBV30
J gene: TRBJ1-5
D gene: NA
CDR3 protein: CAWSLTGSQPQHF
CDR3 DNA: TGTGCCTGGAGTCTCACAGGGAGTCAGCCCCAGCATTTT

clone size: NA
V gene: TRBV28
J gene: TRBJ1-4
D gene: NA
CDR3 protein: CASNRGSTNEKLFF
CDR3 DNA: TGTGCCAGCAATAGGGGATCTACTAATGAAAAACTGTTTTTT

clone size: NA
V gene: TRBV18
J gene: TRBJ2-1
D gene: NA
CDR3 protein: CASSPSQVDEQFF
CDR3 DNA: TGTGCCAGCTCACCATCACAGGTTGATGAGCAGTTCTTC

clone size: NA
V gene: TRBV5-1
J gene: TRBJ1-4
D gene: NA
CDR3 protein: CASSLYTTTNEKLFF
CDR3 DNA: TGCGCCAGCAGCTTGTACACAACAACTAATGAAAAACTGTTTTTT

clone size: NA
V gene: TRBV29-1
J gene: TRBJ2-2
D gene: TRBD1
CDR3 protein: CSGGGTGVTGELFF
CDR3 DNA: TGCAGCGGGGGCGGGACAGGGGTCACCGGGGAGCTGTTTTTT

clone size: NA
V gene: TRBV10-3
J gene: TRBJ1-6
D gene: TRBD1
CDR3 protein: CAISGQGPGYNSPLHF
CDR3 DNA: TGTGCCATCAGTGGACAGGGTCCTGGCTATAATTCACCCCTCCACTTT

clone size: NA
V gene: TRBV27
J gene: TRBJ1-3
D gene: TRBD1
CDR3 protein: CASSSYNRGSGNTIYF
CDR3 DNA: TGTGCCAGCAGTTCGTATAACAGGGGTTCCGGAAACACCATATATTTT

clone size: NA
V gene: TRBV15
J gene: TRBJ2-7
D gene: TRBD1
CDR3 protein: CATSSGTGVYEQYF
CDR3 DNA: TGTGCCACCAGCAGTGGGACAGGAGTCTACGAGCAGTACTTC

clone size: NA
V gene: TRBV12-5
J gene: TRBJ1-3
D gene: NA
CDR3 protein: CASGFANSGNTIYF
CDR3 DNA: TGTGCTAGTGGTTTTGCGAACTCTGGAAACACCATATATTTT